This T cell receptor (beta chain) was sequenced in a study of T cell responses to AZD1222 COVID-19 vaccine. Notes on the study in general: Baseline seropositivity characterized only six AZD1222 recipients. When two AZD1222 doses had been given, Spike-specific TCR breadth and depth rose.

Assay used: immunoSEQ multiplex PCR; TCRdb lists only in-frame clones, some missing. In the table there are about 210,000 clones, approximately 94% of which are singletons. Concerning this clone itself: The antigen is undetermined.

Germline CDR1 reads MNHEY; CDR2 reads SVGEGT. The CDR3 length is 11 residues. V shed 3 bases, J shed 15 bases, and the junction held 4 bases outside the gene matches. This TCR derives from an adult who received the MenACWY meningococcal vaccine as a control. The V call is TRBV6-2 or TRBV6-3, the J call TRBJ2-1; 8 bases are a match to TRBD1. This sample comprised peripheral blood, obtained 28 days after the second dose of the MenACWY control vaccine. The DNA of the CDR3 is TGTGCCAGCAGTTATAACAGGGGGGTGTTCTTC. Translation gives CASSYNRGVFF.